The 5 T cell receptor beta chains below were found in one sample sequenced in a study of T cell repertoires in cytomegalovirus infection. These receptors' antigens are unknown. TCRdb used MiXCR to reprocess the reads, holding one entry per CDR3 protein. The repertoire holds 650,000 to 900,000 distinct CDR3 sequences, with about 27% as singletons. The source was cultured CD8+ T cells from PBMCs, collected from culture after CMV antigen stimulation. The receptor source for this set is a human donor in good health (CMV status not recorded). Some clones in this sample may be carry-over from other donors' samples.

CDR3 residues: CASSAGAYSLNTEAFF. CDR3 DNA: TGTGCCAGTAGTGCCGGAGCGTACAGTCTGAACACTGAAGCTTTCTTT. This chain connects TRBV19 to TRBJ1-1, with D uncertain. Per germline, CDR1 LNHDA and CDR2 SQIVND (reference sequence). CDR3 size: 16 residues. V lost 5 bases to trimming and J lost 0 bases, with 16 bases between them. The full variable domain, rest sourced from reference TRBV19 and TRBJ1-1, is DGGITQSPKYLFRKEGQNVTLSCEQNLNHDAMYWYRQDPGQGLRLIYYSQIVNDFQKGDIAEGYSVSREKKESFPLTVTSAQKNPTAFYLCASSAGAYSLNTEAFFGQGTRLTVV.

The chain has TRBV3-1 and TRBJ2-2, with D perhaps matching TRBD2 (6 bases). Germline V gene data show CDR1 as LGHDT and CDR2 as YNNKEL (reference sequence). V was clipped by 2 bases and J by 3 bases, with 13 bases between them. CDR3 size: 16 residues. CDR3 amino acids: CASSQYLGTYTGELFF. CDR3 nucleotides: TGTGCCAGCAGCCAATATCTGGGGACTTACACCGGGGAGCTGTTTTTT.

This chain connects TRBV28 to TRBJ1-5, with TRBD1 matching 8 bases. This CDR3 is 14 amino acids long. The V segment lost 1 base and the J segment 5 bases; nucleotides outside the gene matches: 1. Germline assignment: CDR1 MDHEN and CDR2 SYDVKM. CDR3 nucleotides: TGTGCCAGCAGTTTATTCAGGGGGCATCAGCCCCAGCATTTT. This translates into CASSLFRGHQPQHF.

The V gene is TRBV6-6, the J gene TRBJ2-1; possibly TRBD2 for D (5 bases). The CDR3 sequence is 13 residues long. V gave up 0 bases and J gave up 10 bases, with 10 bases separating them. Germline CDR1 and CDR2: MNHNY and SVGAGI (reference sequence). The CDR3 DNA reads as TGTGCCAGCAGTTACTCGGGGTCGGGAGAGCAGTTCTTC. Residues: CASSYSGSGEQFF.

This chain connects TRBV2 to TRBJ1-1; no definite D call. The CDR3 spans 16 residues. Trimming removed 7 bases from V and 1 base from J, with 19 bases in between. Germline V lookup: CDR1 SNHLY, CDR2 FYNNEI. The CDR3 loop is CASKPLREGENTEAFF. The CDR3 DNA sequence: TGTGCCAGCAAACCTCTTAGGGAGGGCGAGAACACTGAAGCTTTCTTT.